The 15 T cell receptor beta chains below were found in one sample sequenced in a study of blood T cell repertoires in COVID-19 (dated by TCRdb to 2020 to 2022). The method was the immunoSEQ multiplex PCR assay. In its TCRdb copy, this immuneACCESS table keeps in-frame sequences only and misses some clones. Where compared with another copy, unresolved V genes explain less than half of these, and the others have no known cause. This sample gives 150,000 or so clones in total; approximately 93% of them show up just once. The ten biggest clones cover 2% of the sample. The sample was peripheral blood. These receptor sequences come from a woman aged 55-70 years with COVID-19, enrolled during active disease.

The J gene is TRBJ1-1, the V gene TRBV3-1 (or the pseudogene TRBV3-2); D is perhaps TRBD1 (5 bases). The CDR3 totals 18 residues. V dropped 2 bases and J dropped 1 base, with 20 bases sitting between them. Germline V gives CDR1 LGHDT, CDR2 YNNKEL (reference sequence). CDR3 loop: CASSQISQGVGSNTEAFF. Written as DNA, the CDR3 is TGTGCCAGCAGCCAAATTTCGCAGGGTGTCGGGTCGAACACTGAAGCTTTCTTT.

The chain carries TRBV12-3 or TRBV12-4 and TRBJ1-2; D perhaps matches TRBD1 (5 bases). There are 11 residues in the CDR3. V lost 7 bases and J lost 4, with 7 bases in between. Written as DNA, the CDR3 is TGTGCCAGCACCGGGGGCTATGGCTACACCTTC. Protein product: CASTGGYGYTF.

The V gene is TRBV18, the J gene TRBJ2-7, with a weak D call TRBD1 (6 bases). The CDR3 has 14 amino acids. V lost 3 bases and J lost 6, with 15 bases in between. Germline loops: CDR1 KGHSH, CDR2 LQKENI. CDR3 bases: TGTGCCAGCTCACCCCAGGGGAAATGGAGCGAGCAGTACTTC. Encoded protein: CASSPQGKWSEQYF.

CDR3 in DNA: TGCGCCAGCAGCCATTGGGTCCGCGGACAGGCCTTGGGTCTGTACTTC. It yields the protein CASSHWVRGQALGLYF. The chain employs TRBV4-3 and TRBJ2-7, with 7 bases aligning to TRBD1. Trimming cost V 3 bases and J 12 bases; bases outside gene matches: 20. The germline CDR1 and CDR2 sequences are LGHNA and YSLEER. The CDR3 is made up of 16 amino acids.

The rearrangement links TRBV19 to TRBJ2-1; 7 bases line up with TRBD1. Germline CDR1 LNHDA, CDR2 SQIVND (reference sequence). The CDR3 is made up of 16 amino acids. With 8 bases clipped from V and 5 bases from J, the junction kept 15 bases outside the gene matches. The DNA of the CDR3 is TGTGCCAGTGGCGATCTAACCGGGACAGCGGACAATGAGCAGTTCTTC. It yields the protein CASGDLTGTADNEQFF.

The rearrangement joins TRBV4-3 to TRBJ1-1; maybe TRBD1 (6 bases). CDR1 is LGHNA and CDR2 is YSLEER in the germline V gene. The CDR3 length is 16 residues. Trimming took off 4 bases at V and 0 bases at J, with 15 bases between the two ends. CDR3: CASSPDSVFMNTEAFF. The DNA of the CDR3 is TGCGCCAGCAGCCCGGACAGCGTATTCATGAACACTGAAGCTTTCTTT.

This clone was counted only a few times. The V gene is TRBV19, the J gene TRBJ1-1; 9 nucleotides match TRBD1. V was pared by 5 bases and J by 4 bases, with 8 bases of the junction left unmatched. The CDR3 has 15 residues. Germline CDR1 reads LNHDA; CDR2 reads SQIVND (reference sequence). CDR3: CASSSTGTGRTEAFF. DNA of the CDR3: TGTGCCAGTAGTTCAACCGGGACAGGGCGCACTGAAGCTTTCTTT.

This rearrangement joins TRBV19 to TRBJ1-5; 11 nucleotides agree with TRBD1. The V and J ends lost 5 bases and 2 bases, in that order; junction bases with no gene match: 8. Germline V CDR1 and CDR2: LNHDA, SQIVND (reference sequence). The CDR3 has 17 amino acids. DNA of the CDR3: TGTGCCAGTAGTTCGGGACAGGGGGTTAGGGGCAATCAGCCCCAGCATTTT. This encodes CASSSGQGVRGNQPQHF.

This clone was detected only a few times. The V call is TRBV19, the J call TRBJ1-6; 7 positions match TRBD1. CDR1 is LNHDA, CDR2 SQIVND, per germline (reference sequence). CDR3 length equals 15 residues. The V gene end was trimmed by 2 bases and the J gene end by 5 bases; junction bases not matched to a gene: 3. The CDR3 DNA sequence: TGTGCCAGTAGTATACCACAGGGGAATAATTCACCCCTCCACTTT. As protein: CASSIPQGNNSPLHF. The full variable domain, with the rest looked up from reference TRBV19 and TRBJ1-6, is DGGITQSPKYLFRKEGQNVTLSCEQNLNHDAMYWYRQDPGQGLRLIYYSQIVNDFQKGDIAEGYSVSREKKESFPLTVTSAQKNPTAFYLCASSIPQGNNSPLHFGNGTRLTVT.

This chain joins TRBV11-2 and TRBJ2-3, with D perhaps TRBD2 (6 bases). Germline values: CDR1 SGHAT, CDR2 FQNNGV. Trimming took 0 bases from V and 9 from J, leaving 10 bases between them. The CDR3 is made up of 13 amino acids. CDR3 region: CASSLESGRTQYF. The DNA of the CDR3 is TGTGCCAGCAGCTTAGAATCAGGGAGGACGCAGTATTTT.

CDR3 residues: CASSLDAGVDGNSPLHF. In DNA form, the CDR3 reads TGCGCCAGCAGCTTGGATGCGGGAGTTGATGGTAATTCACCCCTCCACTTT. The chain couples TRBV5-1 to TRBJ1-6; D remains unclear. The germline V gene encodes CDR1 SGHRS and CDR2 YFSETQ. Trimming took 0 bases from V and 6 from J, leaving 16 bases between them. The CDR3 is 17 amino acids.

This chain joins TRBV18 and TRBJ1-1; tentative D call: TRBD1 (6 bases). CDR3 length: 19 residues. Germline CDR1 KGHSH, CDR2 LQKENI. Trimming cost V 2 bases and J 1 base, with 23 bases left between them. CDR3 residues: CASSPSWVGQQSTNTEAFF. In DNA form, the CDR3 reads TGTGCCAGCTCACCAAGCTGGGTCGGACAGCAATCTACGAACACTGAAGCTTTCTTT.

This clone was recorded once. This chain joins TRBV7-2 and TRBJ2-5, with D possibly matching TRBD2 (6 bases). The ends were cut back, 5 bases at V and 4 bases at J, with 14 bases in the middle. In germline, CDR1 is SGHTA, CDR2 FQGNSA. The CDR3 is 14 residues long. DNA of the CDR3: TGTGCCAGCAGCCTGACCCTGGGGGGAGAGACCCAGTACTTC. Amino acid sequence: CASSLTLGGETQYF.

This chain links TRBV6-5 with TRBJ2-1; D not resolved. V gave up 1 base and J gave up 7 bases, with 5 bases separating them. The germline CDR1 and CDR2 sequences are MNHEY and SVGAGI. The CDR3 length is 12 residues. The DNA of the CDR3 is TGTGCCAGCAGTTACTACGGGAATGAGCAGTTCTTC. Protein sequence: CASSYYGNEQFF.

With respect to this clone: The identical CDR3 is also encoded by other nucleotide sequences in the sample. The rearrangement links TRBV4-3 to TRBJ2-1; 11 bases map to TRBD1. Per the germline V gene, CDR1 is LGHNA and CDR2 is YSLEER. This CDR3 contains 15 residues. The trim removed 3 bases at V and 3 bases at J, leaving 1 base unmatched. The chain's CDR3 is CASSQGTGGYNEQFF. CDR3 coding DNA: TGCGCCAGCAGCCAGGGGACAGGGGGCTACAATGAGCAGTTCTTC.